Each of the 15 T cell receptor beta chains below was sequenced from the same sample in a study of T cell responses to AZD1222 COVID-19 vaccine. TCRdb keeps only in-frame clones here, not all; method: immunoSEQ multiplex PCR. The data show 120,000 or so clones, 85% to 95% seen once. The source was peripheral blood, collected 28 days after the second AZD1222 dose. These receptors all stem from an adult who received the AZD1222 COVID-19 vaccine.

The chain has TRBV5-4 and TRBJ2-5; possible D gene TRBD2, 5 bases. The germline gives CDR1 SGHNT, CDR2 YYREEE (reference sequence). CDR3 length: 17 residues. Trimming removed 0 bases from V and 1 base from J, with 16 bases in between. CDR3 in DNA: TGTGCCAGCAGCTTGGATGGCGCTAGCTCCCCCCAAGAGACCCAGTACTTC. It is translated as CASSLDGASSPQETQYF.

The V call is TRBV10-1, the J call TRBJ2-1; maybe TRBD1 (6 bases). The ends were cut back, 5 bases at V and 13 bases at J, with 15 bases in the middle. The CDR3 runs to 12 residues. The germline V gene has CDR1 WNHNN and CDR2 SYGVQD (reference sequence). Here the CDR3 DNA reads TGCGCCAGCAGTCGATCTCCGGGACAACAGTTCTTC. Amino acids: CASSRSPGQQFF.

The chain couples TRBV2 to TRBJ1-1, with 9 bases matching TRBD1. With 4 bases clipped from V and 1 base from J, the junction kept 7 bases outside the gene matches. This CDR3 contains 16 residues. The germline gives CDR1 SNHLY, CDR2 FYNNEI. CDR3 nucleotide sequence: TGTGCCAGCAGTGTCTGGGGACAGGGACCGAACACTGAAGCTTTCTTT. Its translation is CASSVWGQGPNTEAFF. The full variable domain, completed using reference TRBV2 and TRBJ1-1, is EPEVTQTPSHQVTQMGQEVILRCVPISNHLYFYWYRQILGQKVEFLVSFYNNEISEKSEIFDDQFSVERPDGSNFTLKIRSTKLEDSAMYFCASSVWGQGPNTEAFFGQGTRLTVV.

V and J are TRBV7-9 and TRBJ1-1; D gene ambiguous. CDR1 is SEHNR, CDR2 FQNEAQ, per germline (reference sequence). Trimming left V 1 base short and J 5 bases short, with 14 bases between. This CDR3 comprises 15 residues. In nucleotides, the CDR3 is TGTGCCAGCAGCTTAGGCATTCGGGGAGGGACTGAAGCTTTCTTT. Translated: CASSLGIRGGTEAFF.

The rearrangement uses TRBV7-2 and TRBJ2-5; D not certain. Trimming cost V 1 base and J 5 bases, with 11 bases left between them. The CDR3 totals 14 residues. Germline V gene lookup returns CDR1 SGHTA and CDR2 FQGNSA. The CDR3 nucleotides are TGTGCCAGCAGCTTAGGGCTCTCCGGGGAGACCCAGTACTTC. Translating gives CASSLGLSGETQYF.

The sample holds one count of this clone. This chain joins TRBV11-3 and TRBJ1-1, with D hard to call. CDR1 is SGHNT and CDR2 is YENEEA in the germline V gene. The germline V and J ends were trimmed by 5 bases and 6 bases, with 16 bases remaining between them. The CDR3 runs to 14 residues. The CDR3 sequence is CASSPGTDYAEAFF. The DNA for the CDR3 is TGTGCCAGCAGCCCGGGCACGGATTACGCTGAAGCTTTCTTT.

The chain couples TRBV5-5 to TRBJ1-6, with 8 bases identical to TRBD1. With V trimmed by 2 bases and J by 7 bases, 8 bases remained unmatched. The CDR3 is 16 amino acids. CDR1 and CDR2 (germline): SGHKS, YYEKEE (reference sequence). CDR3 region: CASSFGGGQGNSPLHF. CDR3 DNA: TGTGCCAGCAGCTTCGGGGGCGGACAGGGAAATTCACCCCTCCACTTT. Full variable domain (outside the CDR3, taken from reference TRBV5-5 and TRBJ1-6): DAGVTQSPTHLIKTRGQQVTLRCSPISGHKSVSWYQQVLGQGPQFIFQYYEKEERGRGNFPDRFSARQFPNYSSELNVNALLLGDSALYLCASSFGGGQGNSPLHFGNGTRLTVT.

This chain links TRBV18 with TRBJ2-6, with D perhaps TRBD2 (5 bases). With 5 bases removed from V and 3 bases from J, the gap between germline ends came to 14 bases. Germline assignment: CDR1 KGHSH and CDR2 LQKENI. The CDR3 is 16 residues long. The CDR3 reads CASSMALGSGANVLTF. The CDR3 coding sequence is TGTGCCAGCTCAATGGCTTTGGGGAGTGGGGCCAACGTCCTGACTTTC. The complete variable domain, with remaining parts taken from reference TRBV18 and TRBJ2-6, reads NAGVMQNPRHLVRRRGQEARLRCSPMKGHSHVYWYRQLPEEGLKFMVYLQKENIIDESGMPKERFSAEFPKEGPSILRIQQVVRGDSAAYFCASSMALGSGANVLTFGAGSRLTVL.

This clone was counted once. The chain has TRBV19 and TRBJ2-1; D gene ambiguous. Germline CDR1 reads LNHDA; CDR2 reads SQIVND (reference sequence). Trimming pared 7 bases from V and 9 bases from J, leaving 16 bases between. This CDR3 has 13 amino acids. CDR3 bases: TGTGCCAGTACTCTGTGGGCCGGCGGTGAGCAGTTCTTC. Residues: CASTLWAGGEQFF. Full variable domain (rest looked up from reference TRBV19 and TRBJ2-1): DGGITQSPKYLFRKEGQNVTLSCEQNLNHDAMYWYRQDPGQGLRLIYYSQIVNDFQKGDIAEGYSVSREKKESFPLTVTSAQKNPTAFYLCASTLWAGGEQFFGPGTRLTVL.

The rearrangement joins TRBV29-1 to TRBJ2-7; 7 bases map to TRBD2. Germline CDR1 and CDR2: SQVTM and ANQGSEA. The CDR3 length is 12 residues. V lost 4 bases, J lost 4 bases, and 4 bases stayed unmatched. As DNA, the CDR3 is TGCAGCGTTGTGGCGGGGGATTACGAGCAGTACTTC. Translation: CSVVAGDYEQYF.

The chain joins TRBV6-5 to TRBJ1-4; 7 nucleotides agree with TRBD1. Germline values: CDR1 MNHEY, CDR2 SVGAGI. J gave up 12 bases and V 6 bases, and 4 bases lay outside the gene matches. There are 11 residues in the CDR3. For the CDR3, the DNA is TGTGCCAGCAGCGACAGGGCTGAACTGTTTTTT. The encoded protein is CASSDRAELFF.

By share of the sample, this clone is medium-sized. The V and J genes are TRBV29-1 and TRBJ1-3; D gene ambiguous. Per the germline V gene, CDR1 is SQVTM and CDR2 is ANQGSEA. V was shortened by 7 bases and J by 0 bases, with 13 bases between the two germline ends. The CDR3 runs to 14 residues. The CDR3 sequence: CSARRRNSGNTIYF. CDR3 nucleotides: TGCAGCGCCCGACGACGGAACTCTGGAAACACCATATATTTT.

The genes are TRBV7-6 and TRBJ2-1; 12 bases map to TRBD2. Trimming removed 5 bases from V and 0 bases from J; junction bases left unmatched: 8. The CDR3 length is 18 residues. Germline CDR1 is SGHVS and CDR2 is FNYEAQ. Here the CDR3 reads CASSASGRASSSYNEQFF. The CDR3 DNA follows: TGTGCCAGCAGCGCTAGCGGGAGGGCCTCTAGCTCCTACAATGAGCAGTTCTTC.

This sequence joins TRBV11-1 and TRBJ1-1; D is ambiguous. CDR3 size: 13 residues. V lost 2 bases to trimming and J lost 11 bases, with 15 bases between them. Germline V CDR1 and CDR2: SGHAT, FQDESV (reference sequence). The CDR3 DNA reads as TGTGCCAGCAGCTTATTAGAAGGGAATAAGGCTTTCTTT. Its protein is CASSLLEGNKAFF. Full variable domain (missing parts from reference TRBV11-1 and TRBJ1-1): EAEVAQSPRYKITEKSQAVAFWCDPISGHATLYWYRQILGQGPELLVQFQDESVVDDSQLPKDRFSAERLKGVDSTLKIQPAELGDSAMYLCASSLLEGNKAFFGQGTRLTVV.

The genes are TRBV11-3 and TRBJ2-5; weak D call: TRBD1 (5 bases). In germline, CDR1 is SGHNT, CDR2 YENEEA. V gave up 1 base and J gave up 7 bases, with 10 bases separating them. The length of the CDR3 is 13 residues. CDR3 residues: CASSLVYGATQYF. CDR3 DNA sequence: TGTGCCAGCAGCTTAGTTTATGGGGCGACCCAGTACTTC.